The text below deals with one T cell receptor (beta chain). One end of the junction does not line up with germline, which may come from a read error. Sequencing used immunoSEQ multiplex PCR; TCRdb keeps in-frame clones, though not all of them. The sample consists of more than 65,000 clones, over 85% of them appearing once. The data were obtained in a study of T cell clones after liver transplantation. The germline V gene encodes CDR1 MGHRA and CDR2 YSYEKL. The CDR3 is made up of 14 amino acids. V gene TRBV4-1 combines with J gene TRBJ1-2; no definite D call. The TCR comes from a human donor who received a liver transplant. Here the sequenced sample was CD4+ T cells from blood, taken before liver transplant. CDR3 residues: CASSQEATDTTTAF. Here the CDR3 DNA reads TGCGCCAGCAGCCAAGAGGCCACCGATACAACGACGGCATTC.